These 26 T cell receptor beta chains were all obtained from the same sample, sequenced in a study of tumor and adjacent non-tumor tissue in lung cancer. This sample's RNA came from whole unsorted tissue. This non-tumor lung sample came from over 3 cm beyond the tumor edge. The library came from three nested PCR rounds adapted from ARM-PCR protocols. TCRdb re-derived calls from the multiplex PCR reads in MiXCR, one entry per CDR3 protein. Of some 47,000 distinct CDR3 sequences listed, approximately 60% are singletons. The sequencing input was distant non-tumor lung tissue. Every receptor here comes from a woman aged 35 to 49 with non-small cell lung cancer.

Of note for this clonotype: Given a much more abundant clone one base away, this may be a read error. The chain recombines TRBV7-9 with TRBJ1-2; D gene unclear. CDR3 size: 11 residues. Trimming pared 1 base from V and 10 bases from J, leaving 7 bases between. The germline CDR1 and CDR2 sequences are SEHNR and FQNEAQ (reference sequence). CDR3 nucleotides: TGTGCCAGCAGCTTAGGAGATGACTACACCTTC. Protein sequence: CASSLGDDYTF.

Concerning this clonotype: Mismatch with germline at one junction end may stem from a read error. The V call is TRBV11-2, the J call TRBJ2-6, with D unclear. CDR1 and CDR2 (germline): SGHAT, FQNNGV. The CDR3 has 16 amino acids. DNA for the CDR3: TGTGCCAGCAGCTGGTCAGACCTCTCTATGGCCAACGTCCTGAGTTTC. Protein product: CASSWSDLSMANVLSF. Combining the CDR3 with reference TRBV11-2 and TRBJ2-6 gives the whole variable domain EAGVAQSPRYKIIEKRQSVAFWCNPISGHATLYWYQQILGQGPKLLIQFQNNGVVDDSQLPKDRFSAERLKGVDSTLKIQPAKLEDSAVYLCASSWSDLSMANVLSFGAGSRLTVL.

The V gene is TRBV29-1, the J gene TRBJ2-1; TRBD1 aligns across 8 bases. V trimming: 5 bases; J trimming: 6 bases; junction bases outside the gene matches: 6. CDR1 is SQVTM, CDR2 ANQGSEA, per germline. The CDR3 is made up of 13 amino acids. CDR3 in amino acids: CSVRQGPGNEQFF. The DNA of the CDR3 is TGCAGCGTTCGACAGGGGCCCGGCAATGAGCAGTTCTTC.

CDR3 loop: CASSLPGPFPYGYTF. CDR3 bases: TGTGCCAGCAGTCTCCCGGGCCCCTTCCCTTATGGCTACACCTTC. The chain links TRBV28 to TRBJ1-2; D unclear. CDR3 length: 15 amino acids. V was clipped by 5 bases and J by 5 bases, with 18 bases between them. In germline, CDR1 is MDHEN, CDR2 SYDVKM.

Turning to this clonotype: A much more abundant neighbour one base away suggests this may be a read error. The gene calls are TRBV7-8 and TRBJ1-4, with D hard to call. The CDR3 spans 15 residues. Germline V gene lookup returns CDR1 SGHVS and CDR2 FQNEAQ. This CDR3 is CASSFTEATNEELFF. Written as DNA, the CDR3 is TGTGCCAGCAGTTTCACGGAAGCAACTAATGAAGAACTGTTTTTT.

As for this clonotype: Since a much larger clone is just one base distant, this may be a read error. The chain carries TRBV10-1 and TRBJ2-1; 9 positions match TRBD2. Germline V gene lookup returns CDR1 WNHNN and CDR2 SYGVQD (reference sequence). The CDR3 is 18 residues long. CDR3 sequence: CASCEPGSAGGGYNEQFF. The CDR3 nucleotides are TGCGCCAGCTGTGAGCCGGGTTCGGCGGGAGGGGGATACAATGAGCAGTTCTTC.

The chain employs TRBV6-5 and TRBJ1-2, with a tentative D call TRBD1 (6 bases). The V end lost 8 bases, the J end lost 5 bases, and 18 bases lay between the germline ends. The CDR3 is 14 amino acids. CDR1 is MNHEY and CDR2 is SVGAGI in the germline V gene. The CDR3 protein is CASCIRAGAYGYTF. The CDR3 nucleotides are TGTGCCAGCTGTATCAGGGCAGGGGCGTATGGCTACACCTTC.

As for this clonotype: The conserved phenylalanine or tryptophan is not found at the CDR3 terminus, so this likely reflects a read error. The CDR3, as DNA: TGTGCCAGCAACACCCGTCTACAGGGGGCTGGATACCGAACTGAAGCTTTCTTA. Amino acid sequence: CASNTRLQGAGYRTEAFL. The rearrangement uses TRBV11-3 and TRBJ1-1; TRBD1 matches 9 bases. The junction had 20 bases not matched to a gene; V was cut back by 7 bases and J by 5 bases. Germline CDR1 is SGHNT and CDR2 is YENEEA. There are 18 residues in the CDR3.

A remark on this clonotype: Since a much larger clone is just one base distant, this may be a read error. The CDR3 sequence is CASKGGGWDGYEQYF. The CDR3 bases are TGTGCCAGCAAAGGAGGGGGATGGGACGGCTACGAGCAGTACTTC. The genes are TRBV6-5 and TRBJ2-7; D possibly matches TRBD1 or TRBD2 (6 bases each). Trimming shortened V by 7 bases and J by 3 bases, and 19 bases separated the two germline ends. In germline, CDR1 is MNHEY, CDR2 SVGAGI. The CDR3 contains 15 residues.

A note on this clonotype: One end of the junction varies from germline; a read error may be responsible. CDR3 DNA sequence: TGTGCCAGCAGTTTGGGGGGATTCATGAACACTGAGGCTTTCTTT. Its protein is CASSLGGFMNTEAFF. The chain links TRBV28 to TRBJ1-1; possible D gene TRBD1, 5 bases. CDR3 size: 15 residues. Germline V lookup: CDR1 MDHEN, CDR2 SYDVKM.

The chain is built from TRBV28 and TRBJ2-7, with 7 positions matching TRBD1. The last part of the DNA fits TRBJ2-1 better; the J call may be wrong. Germline V gene sequence: CDR1 MDHEN, CDR2 SYDVKM. The CDR3 has 15 residues. In DNA, the CDR3 is TGTGCCAGCAGTTTACCGACAGGGAGTGGGTACGAGCAGTTCTTC. This sequence encodes CASSLPTGSGYEQFF.

This chain connects TRBV20-1 to TRBJ2-2; TRBD1 aligns across 10 bases. This CDR3 has 17 residues. The V and J ends lost 2 bases and 5 bases, in that order; junction bases with no gene match: 11. Germline assignment: CDR1 DFQATT and CDR2 SNEGSKA (reference sequence). The CDR3 here is CSARPLSGQGTTGELFF. For the CDR3, the DNA is TGCAGTGCTAGACCGCTTTCGGGACAGGGGACGACCGGGGAGCTGTTTTTT.

In its sample, this clonotype was seen a few times. Mismatch with germline at one junction end may stem from a read error. V usage is TRBV20-1 and J usage is TRBJ2-1, with D perhaps matching TRBD1 (6 bases). This CDR3 spans 13 amino acids. The germline CDR1 and CDR2 sequences are DFQATT and SNEGSKA (reference sequence). The CDR3 is CGATLDSGNEQFF. The DNA for the CDR3 is TGCGGTGCTACCCTGGACAGTGGGAATGAGCAGTTCTTC.

A remark on this clonotype: A junction end diverges from the germline sequence, so it may reflect a read error. The V and J genes are TRBV5-4 and TRBJ2-3, with TRBD2 identical over 8 bases. CDR1 is SGHNT, CDR2 YYREEE, per germline (reference sequence). This CDR3 spans 16 amino acids. This chain's CDR3 is CAGSSWGGGTTDTQYF. The CDR3 DNA is TGTGCCGGCAGCTCCTGGGGCGGGGGGACCACAGATACGCAGTATTTT.

Notes on this clonotype: A much bigger clone sits one base away, suggesting this may be a read error. V and J are TRBV13 and TRBJ1-5; tentative D call: TRBD1 (5 bases). The CDR3 is 16 residues long. Looked up from germline, CDR1 is PRHDT and CDR2 is FYEKMQ (reference sequence). In nucleotides, the CDR3 is TGTGCCAGCAGCTTAGGGGGACGGGATAGCGATCAGCCCCAGCATTTT. Protein sequence: CASSLGGRDSDQPQHF.

This clonotype was seen ten or more times. DNA for the CDR3: TGTGCCAGCAGCTTGAGCAGGGGCAAGCATCAGCCCCAGCATTTT. Amino acids: CASSLSRGKHQPQHF. The chain recombines TRBV5-4 with TRBJ1-5, with D possibly TRBD1 on 6 matching bases. Germline-derived CDR1 and CDR2 are SGHNT and YYREEE (reference sequence). Trimming removed 1 base from V and 5 bases from J, with 13 bases in between. The CDR3 has 15 residues.

This clonotype has a handful of counts. The chain combines TRBV11-2 with TRBJ2-1; 11 positions agree with TRBD2. CDR1 and CDR2 from the germline V gene are SGHAT and FQNNGV. J was trimmed by 15 bases and V by 4 bases; bases with no gene match: 14. CDR3 size: 15 residues. The CDR3 nucleotides are TGTGCCAGCAGCTCACTAGCGGGGGCCTACAATGTGCGGTTCTTC. This codes for CASSSLAGAYNVRFF.

A remark on this clonotype: A junction boundary mismatches the germline segment, possibly from a read error. The chain links TRBV20-1 to TRBJ1-6; the D gene is possibly TRBD1 (5 bases). The CDR3 is 19 residues long. Germline CDR1 reads DFQATT; CDR2 reads SNEGSKA (reference sequence). The CDR3 region is CSARGSGKNPGGYSSPLHF. CDR3 DNA: TGCAGTGCTAGAGGCTCGGGAAAAAACCCCGGGGGGTATAGTTCACCCCTCCACTTT.

The chain links TRBV10-2 to TRBJ2-7; tentative D call: TRBD1 (5 bases). Trimming shortened V by 0 bases and J by 3 bases, and 9 bases separated the two germline ends. CDR3 length: 14 residues. Germline assignment: CDR1 WSHSY and CDR2 SAAADI. The CDR3 reads CASSESGQNYEQYF. CDR3 nucleotide sequence: TGCGCCAGCAGTGAGTCCGGACAAAACTACGAGCAGTACTTC.

Details on this clonotype: An end of the junction differs from the germline gene, which may be a read error. The chain links TRBV11-2 to TRBJ2-5, with TRBD2 as a possible D gene (5 bases). The V gene's germline CDR1 is SGHAT and CDR2 FQNNGV. The CDR3 sequence is 16 residues long. The CDR3 protein is CGSSLVGPRAQETQYF. The CDR3 DNA sequence: TGTGGCAGCAGCTTAGTTGGCCCGAGGGCCCAAGAGACCCAGTACTTC.

About this clonotype: This sequence may be a read error, since a much larger clone differs from it by one base. The chain is built from TRBV7-9 and TRBJ1-1; tentatively, D is TRBD1 (5 bases). Germline CDR1 SEHNR, CDR2 FQNEAQ (reference sequence). The CDR3 has 11 amino acids. CDR3 region: CLGAVNTEAFF. Here the CDR3 DNA reads TGTCTTGGGGCGGTGAACACTGAAGCTTTCTTT.

This clonotype was counted ten times or more. The V gene is TRBV10-3, the J gene TRBJ2-2, with 7 nucleotides matching TRBD2. The CDR3 is 15 amino acids. Germline CDR1 reads ENHRY; CDR2 reads SYGVKD. V lost 2 bases and J lost 0; bases outside the gene matches: 0. In nucleotides, the CDR3 is TGTGCCATCAGTGAGACTAGCGCGAACACCGGGGAGCTGTTTTTT. It yields the protein CAISETSANTGELFF.

Remarks on this clonotype: The CDR3 does not close with the conserved phenylalanine or tryptophan, likely indicating a read error. The rearrangement uses TRBV5-4 and TRBJ1-6; no clear D. Trimming left V 4 bases short and J 0 bases short, with 11 bases between. Germline CDR1 is SGHNT and CDR2 is YYREEE (reference sequence). The CDR3 totals 16 residues. The CDR3 DNA is TGTGCCAGCAGCCATGACGGGAGCTCCTATAATTCACCCCTCCACTCT. It encodes CASSHDGSSYNSPLHS.

Comments on this clonotype: This is likely a read error, given that the CDR3 carries no conserved phenylalanine or tryptophan at its end. This rearrangement joins TRBV2 to TRBJ1-2; D unresolved. The CDR3 contains 13 residues. The V gene's germline CDR1 is SNHLY and CDR2 FYNNEI. V was cut by 6 bases and J by 2 bases, with 10 bases left in between. The CDR3 loop is CASSHRGNYGYTL. The CDR3 bases are TGTGCCAGCAGCCACAGAGGCAACTATGGCTACACCCTC.

This clonotype was counted between two and nine times. Given a much more abundant clone one base away, this may be a read error. The chain combines TRBV28 with TRBJ1-5; no clear D gene. In germline, CDR1 is MDHEN, CDR2 SYDVKM. The CDR3 spans 12 residues. CDR3 nucleotide sequence: TGTGCCAGCAGGGAGTCTGATCAGTCCCAGCATTTT. It specifies CASRESDQSQHF. The full variable domain, completed using reference TRBV28 and TRBJ1-5, is DVKVTQSSRYLVKRTGEKVFLECVQDMDHENMFWYRQDPGLGLRLIYFSYDVKMKEKGDIPEGYSVSREKKERFSLILESASTNQTSMYLCASRESDQSQHFGDGTRLSIL.

On this clonotype: An end of the junction differs from the germline gene, which may be a read error. CDR3 loop: CANSRGQGQNIQYF. The CDR3 DNA reads as TGTGCCAACAGCCGGGGACAGGGACAAAACATTCAGTACTTC. The chain employs TRBV11-3 and TRBJ2-4; 9 bases line up with TRBD1. The CDR3 loop spans 14 amino acids. Germline CDR1 is SGHNT and CDR2 is YENEEA.